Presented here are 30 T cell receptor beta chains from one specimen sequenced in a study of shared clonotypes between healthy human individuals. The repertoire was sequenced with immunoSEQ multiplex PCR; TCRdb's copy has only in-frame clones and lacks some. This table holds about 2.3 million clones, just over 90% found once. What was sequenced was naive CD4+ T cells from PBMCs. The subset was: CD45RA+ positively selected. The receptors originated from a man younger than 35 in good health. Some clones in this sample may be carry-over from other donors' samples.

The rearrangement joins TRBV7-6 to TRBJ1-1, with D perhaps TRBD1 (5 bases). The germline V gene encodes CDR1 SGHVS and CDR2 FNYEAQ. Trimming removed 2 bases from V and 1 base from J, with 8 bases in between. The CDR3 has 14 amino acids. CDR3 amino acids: CASSLIGENTEAFF. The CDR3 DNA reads TGTGCCAGCAGCTTAATAGGGGAGAACACTGAAGCTTTCTTT.

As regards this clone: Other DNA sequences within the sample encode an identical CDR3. CDR3 coding DNA: TGTGCCAGCTCACCACTACGCGGGAACACTGAAGCTTTCTTT. This codes for CASSPLRGNTEAFF. The rearrangement uses TRBV18 and TRBJ1-1; D remains ambiguous. CDR3 size: 14 residues. V was pared by 1 base and J by 1 base, with 7 bases between. Looked up from germline, CDR1 is KGHSH and CDR2 is LQKENI. Full variable domain (rest looked up from reference TRBV18 and TRBJ1-1): NAGVMQNPRHLVRRRGQEARLRCSPMKGHSHVYWYRQLPEEGLKFMVYLQKENIIDESGMPKERFSAEFPKEGPSILRIQQVVRGDSAAYFCASSPLRGNTEAFFGQGTRLTVV.

As DNA, the CDR3 is TGTGCCAGTAGTACTGGAGGACCCTACAGGGATCAGAGTCAGCCCCAGCATTTT. This codes for CASSTGGPYRDQSQPQHF. The V gene is TRBV19, the J gene TRBJ1-5, with a tentative D call TRBD1 (6 bases). The CDR3 contains 18 residues. Germline CDR1 reads LNHDA; CDR2 reads SQIVND (reference sequence). The ends were cut back, 4 bases at V and 6 bases at J, with 25 bases in the middle.

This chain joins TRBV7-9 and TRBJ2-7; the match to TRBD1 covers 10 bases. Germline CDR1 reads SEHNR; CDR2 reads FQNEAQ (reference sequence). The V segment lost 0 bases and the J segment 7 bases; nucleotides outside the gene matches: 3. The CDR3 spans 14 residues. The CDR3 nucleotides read TGTGCCAGCAGCTTAGCCATGGGACAGGGGGAGCAGTACTTC. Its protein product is CASSLAMGQGEQYF.

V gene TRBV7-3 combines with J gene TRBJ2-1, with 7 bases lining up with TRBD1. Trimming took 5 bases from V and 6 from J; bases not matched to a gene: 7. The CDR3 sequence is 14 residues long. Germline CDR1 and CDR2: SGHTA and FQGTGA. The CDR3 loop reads CASSETTGPNEQFF. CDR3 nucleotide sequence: TGTGCCAGCAGCGAAACGACAGGGCCCAATGAGCAGTTCTTC.

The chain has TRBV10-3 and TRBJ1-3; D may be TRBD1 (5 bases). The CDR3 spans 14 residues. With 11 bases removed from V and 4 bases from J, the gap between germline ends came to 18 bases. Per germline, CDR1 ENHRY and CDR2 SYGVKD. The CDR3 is CAVGRDQAGNTIYF. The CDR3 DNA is TGTGCCGTGGGGCGGGACCAGGCCGGAAACACCATATATTTT.

In DNA, the CDR3 is TGCGCCAGCAAAGTTGGGGTGGGAATTAATGAAAAACTGTTTTTT. Translated, it gives CASKVGVGINEKLFF. The chain recombines TRBV5-1 with TRBJ1-4; D unclear. The CDR3 loop spans 15 amino acids. V was pared by 6 bases and J by 4 bases, with 16 bases between. Looked up from germline, CDR1 is SGHRS and CDR2 is YFSETQ.

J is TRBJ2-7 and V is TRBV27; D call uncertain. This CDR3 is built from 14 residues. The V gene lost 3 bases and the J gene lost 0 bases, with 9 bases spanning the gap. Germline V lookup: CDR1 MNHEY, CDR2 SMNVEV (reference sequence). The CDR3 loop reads CASSFLGFSYEQYF. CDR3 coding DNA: TGTGCCAGCAGTTTTCTCGGCTTCTCCTACGAGCAGTACTTC.

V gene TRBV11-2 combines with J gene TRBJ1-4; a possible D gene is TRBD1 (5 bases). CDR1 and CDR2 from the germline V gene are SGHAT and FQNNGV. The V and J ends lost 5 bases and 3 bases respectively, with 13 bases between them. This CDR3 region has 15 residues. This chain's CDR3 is CASSPDAGANEKLFF. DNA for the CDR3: TGTGCCAGCAGCCCAGATGCGGGGGCTAATGAAAAACTGTTTTTT.

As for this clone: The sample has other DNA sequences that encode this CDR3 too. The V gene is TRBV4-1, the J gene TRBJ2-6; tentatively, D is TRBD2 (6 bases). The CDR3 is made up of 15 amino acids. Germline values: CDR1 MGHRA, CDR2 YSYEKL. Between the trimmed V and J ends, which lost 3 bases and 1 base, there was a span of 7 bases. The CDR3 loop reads CASSQGRSGANVLTF. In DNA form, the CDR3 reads TGCGCCAGCAGCCAGGGGAGGTCTGGGGCCAACGTCCTGACTTTC.

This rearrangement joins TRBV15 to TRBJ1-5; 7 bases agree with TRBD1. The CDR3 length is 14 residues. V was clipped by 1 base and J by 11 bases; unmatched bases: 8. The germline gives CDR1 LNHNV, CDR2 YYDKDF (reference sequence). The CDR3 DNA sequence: TGTGCCACCAGCAGAGGCAGGGACAGTTTAGCCCAGCATTTT. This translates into CATSRGRDSLAQHF.

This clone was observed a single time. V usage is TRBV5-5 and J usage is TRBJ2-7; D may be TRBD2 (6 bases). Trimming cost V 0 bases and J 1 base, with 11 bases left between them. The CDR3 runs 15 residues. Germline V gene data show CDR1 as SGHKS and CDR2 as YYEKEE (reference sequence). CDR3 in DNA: TGTGCCAGCAGCTTGGCCACTAGCTCTTCCTACGAGCAGTACTTC. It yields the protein CASSLATSSSYEQYF.

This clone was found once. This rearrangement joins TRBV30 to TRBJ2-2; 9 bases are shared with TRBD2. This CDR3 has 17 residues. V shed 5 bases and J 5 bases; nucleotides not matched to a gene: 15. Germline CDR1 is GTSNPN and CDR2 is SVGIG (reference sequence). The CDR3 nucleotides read TGTGCCTGGGACCTTTCCTCGAGCGGGAGGTGGACCGGGGAGCTGTTTTTT. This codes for CAWDLSSSGRWTGELFF.

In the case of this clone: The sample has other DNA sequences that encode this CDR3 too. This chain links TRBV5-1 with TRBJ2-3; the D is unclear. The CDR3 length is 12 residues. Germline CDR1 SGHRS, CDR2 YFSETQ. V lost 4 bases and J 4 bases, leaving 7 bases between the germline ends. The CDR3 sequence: CASSLTADTQYF. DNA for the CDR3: TGCGCCAGCAGCCTGACGGCAGATACGCAGTATTTT.

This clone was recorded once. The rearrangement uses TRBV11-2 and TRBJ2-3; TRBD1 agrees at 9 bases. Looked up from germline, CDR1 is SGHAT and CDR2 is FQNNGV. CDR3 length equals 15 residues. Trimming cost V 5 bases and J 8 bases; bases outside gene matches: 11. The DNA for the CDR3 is TGTGCCAGCAGCCAAAGGACAGGGGTTTTGGGTACGCAGTATTTT. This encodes CASSQRTGVLGTQYF. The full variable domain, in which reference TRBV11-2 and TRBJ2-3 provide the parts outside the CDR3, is EAGVAQSPRYKIIEKRQSVAFWCNPISGHATLYWYQQILGQGPKLLIQFQNNGVVDDSQLPKDRFSAERLKGVDSTLKIQPAKLEDSAVYLCASSQRTGVLGTQYFGPGTRLTVL.

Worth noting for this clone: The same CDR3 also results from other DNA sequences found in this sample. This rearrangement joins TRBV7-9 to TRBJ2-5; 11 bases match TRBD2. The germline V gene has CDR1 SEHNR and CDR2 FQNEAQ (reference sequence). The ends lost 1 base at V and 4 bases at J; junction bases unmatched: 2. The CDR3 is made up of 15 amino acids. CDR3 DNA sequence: TGTGCCAGCAGCTTAGAAGGACTAGCGGGAGAGACCCAGTACTTC. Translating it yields CASSLEGLAGETQYF.

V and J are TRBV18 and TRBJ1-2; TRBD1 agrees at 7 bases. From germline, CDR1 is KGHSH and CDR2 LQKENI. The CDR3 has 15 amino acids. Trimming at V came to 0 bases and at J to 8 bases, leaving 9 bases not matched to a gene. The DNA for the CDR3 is TGTGCCAGCTCACCACCGGGACCAGGGGGTGCGGGCTACACCTTC. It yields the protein CASSPPGPGGAGYTF.

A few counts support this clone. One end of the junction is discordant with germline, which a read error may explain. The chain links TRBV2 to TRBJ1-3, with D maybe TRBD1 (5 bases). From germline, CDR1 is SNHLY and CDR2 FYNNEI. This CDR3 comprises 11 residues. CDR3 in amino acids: CASSPQGRPCF. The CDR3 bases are TGTGCCAGCAGTCCCCAGGGTCGTCCATGCTTT.

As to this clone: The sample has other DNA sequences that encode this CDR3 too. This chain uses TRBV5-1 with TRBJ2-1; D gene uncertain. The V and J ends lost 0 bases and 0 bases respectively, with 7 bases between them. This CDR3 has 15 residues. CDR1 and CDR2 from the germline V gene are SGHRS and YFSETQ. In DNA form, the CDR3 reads TGCGCCAGCAGCTTGGTCCCCGGCTCCTACAATGAGCAGTTCTTC. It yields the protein CASSLVPGSYNEQFF. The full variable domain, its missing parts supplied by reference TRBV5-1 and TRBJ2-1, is KAGVTQTPRYLIKTRGQQVTLSCSPISGHRSVSWYQQTPGQGLQFLFEYFSETQRNKGNFPGRFSGRQFSNSRSEMNVSTLELGDSALYLCASSLVPGSYNEQFFGPGTRLTVL.

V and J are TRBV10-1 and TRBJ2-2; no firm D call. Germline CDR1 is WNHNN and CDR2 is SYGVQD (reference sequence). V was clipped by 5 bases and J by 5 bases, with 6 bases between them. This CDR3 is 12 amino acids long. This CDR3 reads CASSNSTGELFF. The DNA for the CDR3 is TGCGCCAGCAGTAATTCGACCGGGGAGCTGTTTTTT.

The CDR3 coding sequence is TGTGCCAGCAGCGCCCGGGACAGACCTTCTGGCGAGCAGTACTTC. Translated: CASSARDRPSGEQYF. The chain carries TRBV5-6 and TRBJ2-7; 7 bases align to TRBD1. Germline CDR1 is SGHDT and CDR2 is YYEEEE. The CDR3 runs to 15 residues. After removal of 4 bases from V and 6 bases from J, the junction contained 13 bases not matched to a gene.

CDR3: CASSLVASDQPQHF. Here the CDR3 DNA reads TGTGCCAGCAGCTTAGTAGCCTCGGACCAGCCCCAGCATTTT. The chain couples TRBV7-2 to TRBJ1-5; D not certain. The germline gives CDR1 SGHTA, CDR2 FQGNSA. Trimming left V 1 base short and J 7 bases short, with 11 bases between. The CDR3 spans 14 residues.

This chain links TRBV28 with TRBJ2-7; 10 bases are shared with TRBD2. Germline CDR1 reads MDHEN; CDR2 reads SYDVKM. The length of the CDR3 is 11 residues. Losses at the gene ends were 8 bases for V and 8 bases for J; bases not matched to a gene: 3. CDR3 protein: CASDSGRQQYF. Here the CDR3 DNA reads TGTGCCAGCGATAGCGGGAGGCAGCAGTACTTC.

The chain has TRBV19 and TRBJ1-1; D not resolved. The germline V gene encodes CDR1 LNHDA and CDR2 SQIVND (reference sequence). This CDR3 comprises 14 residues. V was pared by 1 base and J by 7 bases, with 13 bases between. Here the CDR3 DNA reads TGTGCCAGTAGTATAGTAGCAGGTCGGAGTGAAGCTTTCTTT. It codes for CASSIVAGRSEAFF. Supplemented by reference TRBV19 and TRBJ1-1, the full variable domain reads DGGITQSPKYLFRKEGQNVTLSCEQNLNHDAMYWYRQDPGQGLRLIYYSQIVNDFQKGDIAEGYSVSREKKESFPLTVTSAQKNPTAFYLCASSIVAGRSEAFFGQGTRLTVV.

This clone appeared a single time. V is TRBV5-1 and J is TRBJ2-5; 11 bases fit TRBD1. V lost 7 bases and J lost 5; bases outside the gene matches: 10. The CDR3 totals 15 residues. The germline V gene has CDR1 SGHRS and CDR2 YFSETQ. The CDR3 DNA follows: TGCGCCAGCCGAACCGGACAGGGGGCTACGGAGACCCAGTACTTC. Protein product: CASRTGQGATETQYF.

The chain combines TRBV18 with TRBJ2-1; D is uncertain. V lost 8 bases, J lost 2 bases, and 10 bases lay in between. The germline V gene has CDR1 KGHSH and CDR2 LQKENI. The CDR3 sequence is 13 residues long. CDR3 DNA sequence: TGTGCCAGCACAGCGTCTACCTACAATGAGCAGTTCTTC. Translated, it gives CASTASTYNEQFF.

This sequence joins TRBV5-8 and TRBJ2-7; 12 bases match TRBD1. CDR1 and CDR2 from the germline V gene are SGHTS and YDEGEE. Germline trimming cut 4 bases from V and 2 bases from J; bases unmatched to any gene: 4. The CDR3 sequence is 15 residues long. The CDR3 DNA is TGTGCCAGCAGCCGGGACAGGGGGCCCACCTACGAGCAGTACTTC. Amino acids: CASSRDRGPTYEQYF.

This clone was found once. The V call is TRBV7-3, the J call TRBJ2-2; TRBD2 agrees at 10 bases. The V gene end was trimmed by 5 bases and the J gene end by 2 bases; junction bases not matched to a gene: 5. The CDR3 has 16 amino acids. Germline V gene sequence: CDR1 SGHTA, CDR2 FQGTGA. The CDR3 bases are TGTGCCAGCAGCGCCCTAGCGGGAGCCAACACCGGGGAGCTGTTTTTT. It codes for CASSALAGANTGELFF.

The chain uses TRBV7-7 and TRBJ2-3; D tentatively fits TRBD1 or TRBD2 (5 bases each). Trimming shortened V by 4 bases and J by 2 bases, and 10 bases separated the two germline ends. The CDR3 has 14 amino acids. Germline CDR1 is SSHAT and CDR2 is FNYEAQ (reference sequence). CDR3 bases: TGTGCCAGCAGCTCGGGGACCAACACAGATACGCAGTATTTT. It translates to CASSSGTNTDTQYF. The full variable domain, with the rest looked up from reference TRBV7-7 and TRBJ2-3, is GAGVSQSPRYKVTKRGQDVTLRCDPISSHATLYWYQQALGQGPEFLTYFNYEAQPDKSGLPSDRFSAERPEGSISTLTIQRTEQRDSAMYRCASSSGTNTDTQYFGPGTRLTVL.

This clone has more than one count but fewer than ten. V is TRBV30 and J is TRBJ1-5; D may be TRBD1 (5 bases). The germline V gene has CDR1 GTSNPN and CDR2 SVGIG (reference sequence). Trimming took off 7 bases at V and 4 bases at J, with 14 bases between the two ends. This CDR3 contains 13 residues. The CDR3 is CAYEEEGNQPQHF. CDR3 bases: TGTGCCTACGAGGAGGAGGGGAATCAGCCCCAGCATTTT. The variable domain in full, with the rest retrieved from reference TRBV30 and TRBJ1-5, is SQTIHQWPATLVQPVGSPLSLECTVEGTSNPNLYWYRQAAGRGLQLLFYSVGIGQISSEVPQNLSASRPQDRQFILSSKKLLLSDSGFYLCAYEEEGNQPQHFGDGTRLSIL.